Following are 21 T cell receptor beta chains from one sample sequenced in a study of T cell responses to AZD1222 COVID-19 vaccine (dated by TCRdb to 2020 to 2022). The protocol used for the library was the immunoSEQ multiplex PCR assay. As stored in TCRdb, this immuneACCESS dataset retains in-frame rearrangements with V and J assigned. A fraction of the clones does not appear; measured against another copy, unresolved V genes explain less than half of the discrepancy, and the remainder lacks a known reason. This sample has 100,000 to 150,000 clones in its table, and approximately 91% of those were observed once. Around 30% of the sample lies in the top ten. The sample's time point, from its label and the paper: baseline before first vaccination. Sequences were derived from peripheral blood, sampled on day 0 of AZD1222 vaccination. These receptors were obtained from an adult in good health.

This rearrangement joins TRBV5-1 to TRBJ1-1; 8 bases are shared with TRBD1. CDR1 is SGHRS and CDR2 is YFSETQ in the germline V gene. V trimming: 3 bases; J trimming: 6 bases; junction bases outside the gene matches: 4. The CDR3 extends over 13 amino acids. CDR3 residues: CASSSGTGAEAFF. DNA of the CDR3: TGCGCCAGCAGCTCCGGGACAGGCGCTGAAGCTTTCTTT.

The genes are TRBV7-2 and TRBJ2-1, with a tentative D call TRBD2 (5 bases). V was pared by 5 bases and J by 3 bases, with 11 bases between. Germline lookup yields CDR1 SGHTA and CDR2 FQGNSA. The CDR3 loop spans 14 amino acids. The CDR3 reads CASSQPRDYNEQFF. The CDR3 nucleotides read TGTGCCAGCAGCCAACCCCGGGACTACAATGAGCAGTTCTTC.

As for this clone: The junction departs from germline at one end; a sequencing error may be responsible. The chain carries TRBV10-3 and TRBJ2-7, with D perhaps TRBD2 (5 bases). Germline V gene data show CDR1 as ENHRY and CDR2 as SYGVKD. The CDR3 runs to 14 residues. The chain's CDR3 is CAIRPGGRTNEQYF. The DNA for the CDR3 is TGCGCCATCAGGCCTGGTGGGAGAACGAACGAGCAGTACTTC.

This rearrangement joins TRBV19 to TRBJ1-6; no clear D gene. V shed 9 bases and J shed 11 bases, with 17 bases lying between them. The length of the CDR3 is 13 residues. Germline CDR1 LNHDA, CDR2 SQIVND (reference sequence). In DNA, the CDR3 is TGTGCCAGCCGGGAGGCAGCCGGGGCACCCCTCCACTTT. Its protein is CASREAAGAPLHF. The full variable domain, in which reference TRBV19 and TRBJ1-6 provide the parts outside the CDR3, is DGGITQSPKYLFRKEGQNVTLSCEQNLNHDAMYWYRQDPGQGLRLIYYSQIVNDFQKGDIAEGYSVSREKKESFPLTVTSAQKNPTAFYLCASREAAGAPLHFGNGTRLTVT.

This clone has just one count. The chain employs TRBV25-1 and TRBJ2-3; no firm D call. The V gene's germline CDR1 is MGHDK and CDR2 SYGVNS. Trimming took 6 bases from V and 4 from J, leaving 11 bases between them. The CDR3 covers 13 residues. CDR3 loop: CASRISEADTQYF. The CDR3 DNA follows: TGTGCCAGCAGGATCAGTGAGGCAGATACGCAGTATTTT. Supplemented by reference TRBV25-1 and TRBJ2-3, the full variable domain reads EADIYQTPRYLVIGTGKKITLECSQTMGHDKMYWYQQDPGMELHLIHYSYGVNSTEKGDLSSESTVSRIRTEHFPLTLESARPSHTSQYLCASRISEADTQYFGPGTRLTVL.

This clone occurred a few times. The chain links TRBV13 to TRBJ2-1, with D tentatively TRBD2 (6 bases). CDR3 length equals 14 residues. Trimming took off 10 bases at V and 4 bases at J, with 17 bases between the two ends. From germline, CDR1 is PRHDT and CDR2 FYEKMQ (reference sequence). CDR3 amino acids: CATRRGGDYNEQFF. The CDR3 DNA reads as TGTGCCACCCGGCGGGGCGGGGATTACAATGAGCAGTTCTTC.

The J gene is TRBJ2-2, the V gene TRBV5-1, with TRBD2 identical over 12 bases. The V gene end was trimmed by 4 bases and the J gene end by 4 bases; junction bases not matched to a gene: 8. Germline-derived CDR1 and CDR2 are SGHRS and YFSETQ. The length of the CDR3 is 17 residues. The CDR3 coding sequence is TGCGCCAGCAGCACCCTAGCGGGGGGGCCGGGCACCGGGGAGCTGTTTTTT. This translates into CASSTLAGGPGTGELFF.

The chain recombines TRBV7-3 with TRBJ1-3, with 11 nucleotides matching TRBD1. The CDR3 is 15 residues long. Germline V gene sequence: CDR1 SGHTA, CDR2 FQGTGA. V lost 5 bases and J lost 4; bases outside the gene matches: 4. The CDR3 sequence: CASSLDRGLGNTIYF. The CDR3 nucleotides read TGTGCCAGCAGCCTGGACAGGGGGCTAGGAAACACCATATATTTT.

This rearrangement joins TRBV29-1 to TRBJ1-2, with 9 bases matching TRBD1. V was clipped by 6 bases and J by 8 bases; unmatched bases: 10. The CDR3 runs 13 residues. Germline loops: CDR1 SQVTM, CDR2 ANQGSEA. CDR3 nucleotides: TGCAGCGTAAATACACAGGGGGCAGGCGGCTACACCTTC. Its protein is CSVNTQGAGGYTF.

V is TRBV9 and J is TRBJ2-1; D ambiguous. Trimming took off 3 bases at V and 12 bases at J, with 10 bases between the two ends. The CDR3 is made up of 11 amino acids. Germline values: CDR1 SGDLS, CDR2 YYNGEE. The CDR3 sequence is CASSDDTRQFF. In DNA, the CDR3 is TGTGCCAGCAGCGATGATACCAGGCAGTTCTTC.

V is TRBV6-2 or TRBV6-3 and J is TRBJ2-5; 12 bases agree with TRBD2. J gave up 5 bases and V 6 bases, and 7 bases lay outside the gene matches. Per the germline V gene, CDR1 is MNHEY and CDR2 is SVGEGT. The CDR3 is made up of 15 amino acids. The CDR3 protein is CASSWTSGARETQYF. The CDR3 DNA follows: TGTGCCAGCAGCTGGACTAGCGGGGCCCGGGAGACCCAGTACTTC.

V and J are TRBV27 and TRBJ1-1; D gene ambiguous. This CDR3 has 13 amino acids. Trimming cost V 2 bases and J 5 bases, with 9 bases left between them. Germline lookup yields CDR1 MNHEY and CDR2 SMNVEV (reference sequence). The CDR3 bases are TGTGCCAGCAGTTTACTCGGGAATACTGAAGCTTTCTTT. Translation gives CASSLLGNTEAFF.

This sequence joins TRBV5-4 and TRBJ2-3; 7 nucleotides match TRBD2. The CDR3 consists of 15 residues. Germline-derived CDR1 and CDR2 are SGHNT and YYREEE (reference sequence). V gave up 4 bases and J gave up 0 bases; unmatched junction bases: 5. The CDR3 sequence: CASSMKRDSTDTQYF. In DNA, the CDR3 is TGTGCCAGCAGCATGAAGCGGGACAGCACAGATACGCAGTATTTT.

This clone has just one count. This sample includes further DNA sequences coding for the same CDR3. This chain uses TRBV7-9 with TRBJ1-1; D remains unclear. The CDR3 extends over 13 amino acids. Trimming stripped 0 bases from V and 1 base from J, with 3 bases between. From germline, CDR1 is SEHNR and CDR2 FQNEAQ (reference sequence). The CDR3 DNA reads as TGTGCCAGCAGCTTAGCGGAGAACACTGAAGCTTTCTTT. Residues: CASSLAENTEAFF.

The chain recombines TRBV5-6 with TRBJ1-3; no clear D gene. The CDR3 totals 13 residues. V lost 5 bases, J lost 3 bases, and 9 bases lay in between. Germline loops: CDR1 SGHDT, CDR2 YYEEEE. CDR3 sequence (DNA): TGTGCCAGCAGTCCTACAAATGGAAACACCATATATTTT. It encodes CASSPTNGNTIYF.

CDR3 protein: CASSLRGIGSPLHF. In DNA, the CDR3 is TGCGCCAGCAGCTTGCGGGGCATCGGATCACCCCTCCACTTT. The chain is built from TRBV5-1 and TRBJ1-6, with D possibly being TRBD1 (5 bases). CDR3 length: 14 amino acids. Germline V lookup: CDR1 SGHRS, CDR2 YFSETQ. V lost 1 base to trimming and J lost 10 bases, with 12 bases between them.

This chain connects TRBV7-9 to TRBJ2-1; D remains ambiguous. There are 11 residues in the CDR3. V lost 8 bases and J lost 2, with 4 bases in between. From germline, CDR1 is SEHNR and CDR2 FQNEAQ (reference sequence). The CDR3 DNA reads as TGTGCCAGCGGGACCTACAATGAGCAGTTCTTC. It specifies CASGTYNEQFF. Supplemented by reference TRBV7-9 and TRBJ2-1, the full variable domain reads DTGVSQNPRHKITKRGQNVTFRCDPISEHNRLYWYRQTLGQGPEFLTYFQNEAQLEKSRLLSDRFSAERPKGSFSTLEIQRTEQGDSAMYLCASGTYNEQFFGPGTRLTVL.

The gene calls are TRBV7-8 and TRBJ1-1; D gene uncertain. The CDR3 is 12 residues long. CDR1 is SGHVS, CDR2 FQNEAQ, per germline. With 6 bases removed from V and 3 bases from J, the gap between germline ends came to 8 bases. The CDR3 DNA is TGTGCCAGCAGGGATATGGACACTGAAGCTTTCTTT. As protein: CASRDMDTEAFF.

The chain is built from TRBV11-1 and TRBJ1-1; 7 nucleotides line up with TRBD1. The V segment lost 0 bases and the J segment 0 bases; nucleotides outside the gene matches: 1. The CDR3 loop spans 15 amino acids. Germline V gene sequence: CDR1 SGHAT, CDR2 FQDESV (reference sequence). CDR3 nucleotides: TGTGCCAGCAGCTTAGCCGGACAGGTGAACACTGAAGCTTTCTTT. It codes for CASSLAGQVNTEAFF.

The CDR3 DNA reads TGTGCCAGCTCACCAATGGTTGACACTGAAGCTTTCTTT. It codes for CASSPMVDTEAFF. The genes are TRBV18 and TRBJ1-1, with no clear D. The CDR3 is 13 residues long. Trimming pared 2 bases from V and 3 bases from J, leaving 7 bases between. In germline, CDR1 is KGHSH, CDR2 LQKENI.

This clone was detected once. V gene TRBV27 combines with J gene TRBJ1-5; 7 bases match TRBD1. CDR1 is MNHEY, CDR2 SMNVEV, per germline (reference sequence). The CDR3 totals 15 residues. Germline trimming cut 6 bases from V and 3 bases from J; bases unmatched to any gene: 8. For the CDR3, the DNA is TGTGCCAGCAGACGGGGGGACAGAGACAATCAGCCCCAGCATTTT. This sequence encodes CASRRGDRDNQPQHF.